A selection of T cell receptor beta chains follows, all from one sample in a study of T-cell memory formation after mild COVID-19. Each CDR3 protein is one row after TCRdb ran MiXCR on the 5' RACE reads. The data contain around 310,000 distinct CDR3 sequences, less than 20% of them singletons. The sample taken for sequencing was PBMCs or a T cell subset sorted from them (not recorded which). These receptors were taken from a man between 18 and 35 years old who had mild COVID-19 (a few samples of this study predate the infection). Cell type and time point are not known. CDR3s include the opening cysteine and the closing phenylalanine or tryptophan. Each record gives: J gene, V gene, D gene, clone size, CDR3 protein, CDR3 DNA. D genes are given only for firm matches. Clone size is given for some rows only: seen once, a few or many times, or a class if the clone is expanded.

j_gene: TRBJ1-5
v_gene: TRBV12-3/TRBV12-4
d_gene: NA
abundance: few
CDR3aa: CASSFWQNQPQHF
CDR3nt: TGTGCCAGCAGTTTCTGGCAGAATCAGCCCCAGCATTTT

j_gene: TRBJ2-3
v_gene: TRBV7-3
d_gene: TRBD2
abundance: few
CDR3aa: CASSLELAGTDTQYF
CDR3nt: TGTGCCAGCAGCTTAGAACTAGCGGGCACAGATACGCAGTATTTT

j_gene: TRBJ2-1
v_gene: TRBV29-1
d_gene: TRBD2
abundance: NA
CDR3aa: CSVFRGGTLWEQFF
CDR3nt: TGCAGCGTTTTTCGGGGGGGGACCTTGTGGGAGCAGTTCTTC

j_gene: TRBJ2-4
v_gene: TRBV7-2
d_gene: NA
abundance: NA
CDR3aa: CASSSTPVAFRFF
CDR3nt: TGTGCCAGCAGCTCCACCCCCGTGGCCTTCCGGTTCTTC

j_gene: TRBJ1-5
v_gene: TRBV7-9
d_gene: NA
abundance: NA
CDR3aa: CASSLGGVKPQHF
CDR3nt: TGTGCCAGCAGCTTAGGGGGGGTGAAGCCCCAGCATTTT

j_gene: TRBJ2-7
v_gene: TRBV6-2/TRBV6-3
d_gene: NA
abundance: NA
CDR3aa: CASSPLGKVIRPYEQYF
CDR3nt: TGTGCCAGCAGCCCACTCGGGAAGGTAATTCGCCCCTACGAGCAGTACTTC

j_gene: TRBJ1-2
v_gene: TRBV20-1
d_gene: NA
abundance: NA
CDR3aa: CSAQFNGYTF
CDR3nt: TGCAGTGCTCAGTTCAATGGCTACACCTTC

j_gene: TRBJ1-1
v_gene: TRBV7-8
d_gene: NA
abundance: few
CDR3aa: CASSQYRVGNTEAFF
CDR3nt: TGTGCCAGCAGTCAATACAGGGTTGGGAACACTGAAGCTTTCTTT

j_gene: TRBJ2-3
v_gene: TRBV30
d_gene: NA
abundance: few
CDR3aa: CAWSVSEGRTDTQYF
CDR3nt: TGTGCCTGGAGTGTGTCCGAGGGGCGCACAGATACGCAGTATTTT

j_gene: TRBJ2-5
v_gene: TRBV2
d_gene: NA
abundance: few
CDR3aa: CAEGQGQGSQYF
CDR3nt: TGTGCCGAGGGGCAAGGGCAGGGGTCCCAGTACTTC

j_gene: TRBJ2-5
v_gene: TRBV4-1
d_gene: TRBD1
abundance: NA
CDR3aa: CASSQGQGASETQYF
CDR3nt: TGCGCCAGCAGCCAGGGACAGGGGGCGTCGGAGACCCAGTACTTC

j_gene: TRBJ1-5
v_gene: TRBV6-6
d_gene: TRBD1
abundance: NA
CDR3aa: CASRGQGRSNQPQHF
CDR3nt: TGTGCCAGCAGGGGACAGGGGAGAAGCAATCAGCCCCAGCATTTT

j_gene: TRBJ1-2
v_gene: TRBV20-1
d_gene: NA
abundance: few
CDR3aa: CSASAGSANYGYTF
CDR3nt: TGCAGTGCTAGCGCAGGGAGTGCAAACTATGGCTACACCTTC

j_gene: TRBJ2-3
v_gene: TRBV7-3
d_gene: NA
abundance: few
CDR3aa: CASSAEGGRDTQYF
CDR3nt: TGTGCCAGCAGCGCCGAGGGGGGACGAGATACGCAGTATTTT

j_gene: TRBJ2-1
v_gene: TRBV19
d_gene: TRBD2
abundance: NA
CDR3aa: CASSIGQRGHNEQFF
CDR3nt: TGTGCCAGTAGTATAGGCCAGCGGGGACACAATGAGCAGTTCTTC

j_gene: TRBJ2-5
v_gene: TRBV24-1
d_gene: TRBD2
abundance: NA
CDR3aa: CATSDFEKRGLVGPKTQYF
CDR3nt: TGTGCCACCAGTGATTTTGAGAAGCGGGGGCTTGTGGGGCCGAAGACCCAGTACTTC

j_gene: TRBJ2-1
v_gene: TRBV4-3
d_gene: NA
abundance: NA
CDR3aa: CASSPSLTPGEQFF
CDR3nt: TGCGCCAGCAGCCCCTCGCTCACCCCGGGAGAGCAGTTCTTC

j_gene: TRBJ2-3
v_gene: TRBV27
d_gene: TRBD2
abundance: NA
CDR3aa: CASSPQGAGVDTQYF
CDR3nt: TGTGCCAGCAGTCCCCAGGGAGCGGGGGTCGATACGCAGTATTTT

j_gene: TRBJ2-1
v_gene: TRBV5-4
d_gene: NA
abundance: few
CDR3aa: CASNGKFF
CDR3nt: TGTGCCAGCAACGGGAAGTTCTTC

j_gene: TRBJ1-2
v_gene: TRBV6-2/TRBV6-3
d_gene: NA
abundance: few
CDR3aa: CASSYSMNRNTF
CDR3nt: TGTGCCAGCAGTTACTCTATGAACAGGAACACCTTC

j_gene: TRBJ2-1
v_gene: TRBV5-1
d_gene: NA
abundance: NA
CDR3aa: CASSPGTELYNEQFF
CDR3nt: TGCGCCAGCAGCCCAGGGACGGAGCTTTACAATGAGCAGTTCTTC

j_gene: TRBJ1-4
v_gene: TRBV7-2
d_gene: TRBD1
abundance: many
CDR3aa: CASSPTGMGGNEKLFF
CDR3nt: TGTGCCAGCAGCCCGACAGGGATGGGTGGGAATGAAAAACTGTTTTTT

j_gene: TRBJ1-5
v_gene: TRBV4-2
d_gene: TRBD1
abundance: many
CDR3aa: CASSPKGAGDQPQHF
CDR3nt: TGTGCCAGCAGCCCAAAGGGGGCAGGAGATCAGCCCCAGCATTTT

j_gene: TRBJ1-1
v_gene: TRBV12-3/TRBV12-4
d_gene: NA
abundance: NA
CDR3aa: CASSSAMAAFF
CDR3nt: TGTGCCAGCAGTTCAGCGATGGCCGCTTTCTTT

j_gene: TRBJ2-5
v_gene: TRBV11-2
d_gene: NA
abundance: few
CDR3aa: CASSLAVFPQYF
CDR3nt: TGTGCCAGCAGCTTAGCAGTCTTCCCCCAGTACTTC

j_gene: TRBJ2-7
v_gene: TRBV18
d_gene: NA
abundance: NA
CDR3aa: CASSPPRGYEQYF
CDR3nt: TGTGCCAGCTCACCACCGCGGGGCTACGAGCAGTACTTC

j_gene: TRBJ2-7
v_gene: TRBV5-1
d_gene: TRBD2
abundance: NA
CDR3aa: CASSLLPAGENEQYF
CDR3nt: TGCGCCAGCAGCTTACTGCCCGCGGGAGAAAACGAGCAGTACTTC

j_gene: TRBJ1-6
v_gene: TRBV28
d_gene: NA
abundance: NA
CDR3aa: CASTVEGSYNSPLHF
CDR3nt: TGTGCCAGCACTGTAGAGGGCTCCTATAATTCACCCCTCCACTTT

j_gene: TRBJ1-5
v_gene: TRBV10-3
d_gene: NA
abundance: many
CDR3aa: CAISESTATKAQHF
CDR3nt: TGTGCCATCAGTGAGTCTACGGCGACCAAGGCCCAGCATTTT

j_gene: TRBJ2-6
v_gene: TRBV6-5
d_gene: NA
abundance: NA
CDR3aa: CASSYSTGANVLTF
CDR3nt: TGTGCCAGCAGTTACTCGACTGGGGCCAACGTCCTGACTTTC

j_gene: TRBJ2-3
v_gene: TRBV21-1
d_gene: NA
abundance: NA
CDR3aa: CASSLRGGITDTQYF
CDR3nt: TGTGCCAGCAGTCTTCGGGGAGGAATCACAGATACGCAGTATTTT

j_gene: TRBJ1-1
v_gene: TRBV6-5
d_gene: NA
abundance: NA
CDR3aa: CASSFLGGFFNTEAFF
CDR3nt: TGTGCCAGCAGTTTTTTAGGGGGGTTTTTCAACACTGAAGCTTTCTTT

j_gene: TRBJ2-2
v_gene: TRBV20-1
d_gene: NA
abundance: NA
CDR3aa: CSARDLQSGNTGELFF
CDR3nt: TGCAGTGCTAGAGATCTGCAGAGCGGGAACACCGGGGAGCTGTTTTTT